These 3 T cell receptor beta chains share one sample of origin, sequenced in a study of vaccination effects on CD4 cells after COVID-19. TCRdb's copy holds only in-frame clones and misses some; the assay was immunoSEQ multiplex PCR. The sample shows roughly 56,000 clones, more than 70% of them seen only once. Antigen specificity for these receptors is unknown. Under the ViraFEST assay, PBMC were stimulated with viral peptide pools so that antigen-specific CD4+ T cells expanded. Sequencing was performed afterwards. Subsequent to 10 days of culture, CD4+ T cells were isolated. The cohort was immunized with two doses of either the BNT162b2 or mRNA-1273 vaccine. This specimen consisted of CD4+ T cells from PBMCs cultured with HCoV-229E spike peptides, obtained after COVID-19 vaccination. The origin of the receptors is a human donor who received a COVID-19 vaccine.

The CDR3 loop reads CASSFRTSGANVLTF. Here the CDR3 DNA reads TGTGCCAGCAGCTTTAGGACCTCTGGGGCCAACGTCCTGACTTTC. J is TRBJ2-6 and V is TRBV7-2; no clear D. Trimming cost V 3 bases and J 0 bases, with 6 bases left between them. Germline V gene lookup returns CDR1 SGHTA and CDR2 FQGNSA. The CDR3 loop spans 15 amino acids.

V is TRBV12-3 or TRBV12-4 and J is TRBJ2-1, with D hard to call. CDR3 length: 13 residues. V was trimmed by 5 bases and J by 5 bases, leaving 10 bases between them. The CDR3 sequence is CASSPRHDNEQFF. CDR3 coding DNA: TGTGCCAGCAGTCCCAGACACGACAATGAGCAGTTCTTC.

This chain connects TRBV10-3 to TRBJ2-3; weak D call: TRBD2 (6 bases). Trimming stripped 4 bases from V and 3 bases from J, with 14 bases between. Germline V lookup: CDR1 ENHRY, CDR2 SYGVKD. The CDR3 has 15 residues. This CDR3 reads CAISGSVAATDTQYF. The CDR3 DNA follows: TGTGCCATCAGTGGCTCGGTAGCGGCAACAGATACGCAGTATTTT.